The subject of this entry is one T cell receptor beta chain. Its cognate antigen is unknown. The data stem from a study of shared clonotypes between healthy human individuals. Study-level points and caveats: Sample collection involved blood only; tissue repertoires are likely different. Naive subsets usually exceeded memory subsets in estimated richness. Donor scarcity curtailed the genetic and exposure-history diversity represented herein. Non-shared clonotypes were found to have lower generation probabilities than the clonotypes that were shared by all four of the sorted-subset donors.

CD45RO-negative, CCR7-positively selected cells formed the naive CD8 fraction, excluding terminally differentiated effector memory CD45RA+ cells. CDR1 is MNHNY, CDR2 SVGAGI, per germline (reference sequence). CDR3 size: 14 residues. The V end was cut by 7 bases, the J end by 3 bases, with 15 bases between. Clones were read by immunoSEQ multiplex PCR, and TCRdb kept only the in-frame ones, dropping some. The table includes 750,000 to 1,000,000 clones, nearly 95% detected once. The chain recombines TRBV6-6 with TRBJ2-5; weak D call: TRBD1 (5 bases). The TCR was taken from a man aged 25 to 45 in good health. Input material: naive CD8+ T cells sorted from blood. The CDR3 nucleotides read TGTGCCAGCATGGGGCGAGATTACGAAGAGACCCAGTACTTC. It yields the protein CASMGRDYEETQYF.